This entry describes one T cell receptor (beta chain). At one boundary the junction diverges from the germline segment, which might be a read error. The data stem from a study of T cells in Graves' hyperthyroidism and ophthalmopathy. Used for diagnoses were clinical symptoms, serum thyroxine and TRAb, thyroid ultrasound and orbital computed tomography. RNA transcripts were the template for amplifying TCR beta CDR3 regions. Using the HTBI primer set, a first-round RT-PCR was run on the TCR CDR3. TCRdb re-derived calls from the multiplex PCR reads in MiXCR, one entry per CDR3 protein. Of hundreds of thousands of distinct CDR3 sequences in the sample, roughly 50% were seen once. The CDR3 covers 15 residues. The germline CDR1 and CDR2 sequences are SGHRS and YFSETQ.

This sequence originates from a woman younger than 30 with Graves' hyperthyroidism. Material: peripheral blood or thyroid tissue (not recorded which). The rearrangement uses TRBV5-1 and TRBJ2-7; D not resolved. The CDR3 sequence is CASSQDEDRTYEQYF. The CDR3, as DNA: TGTGCCAGCAGCCAAGATGAGGACCGCACCTACGAGCAGTACTTC.